The following is a T cell receptor (beta chain) sequence with its context. The CDR3 runs to 16 residues. CDR1 and CDR2 from the germline V gene are SGHNT and YYREEE (reference sequence). With 4 bases removed from V and 2 bases from J, the gap between germline ends came to 19 bases. This sample is drawn from a study of blood T cell repertoires in COVID-19. Using immunoSEQ multiplex PCR, the repertoire was profiled, and TCRdb retains in-frame clones only, with some absent. The sample consists of about 110,000 clones, 70% to 90% of them appearing once. This sequence joins TRBV5-4 and TRBJ2-7; tentative D call: TRBD2 (6 bases). This clonotype originated in a man in his forties with acute or convalescent COVID-19. Specimen: peripheral blood. CDR3 region: CASSPTDRDFAYEQYF. CDR3 coding DNA: TGTGCCAGCAGCCCGACTGATAGGGACTTTGCCTACGAGCAGTACTTC.